These 23 T cell receptor beta chains originate from one sample sequenced in a study of blood T cell repertoires in COVID-19. Data came from immunoSEQ multiplex PCR; TCRdb stores just in-frame clones and leaves some out. The profile shows more than 40,000 clones, 88% of them singletons. Sequenced material: peripheral blood. The receptors were sampled from a man over 45 with active COVID-19.

This clone appeared once. CDR3 nucleotides: TGTGCCAGCAGGACTAGCGGGAGGGGCACAGATACGCAGTATTTT. This translates into CASRTSGRGTDTQYF. V gene TRBV7-9 combines with J gene TRBJ2-3; TRBD2 matches at 14 bases. This CDR3 comprises 15 residues. CDR1 is SEHNR, CDR2 FQNEAQ, per germline (reference sequence). After removal of 6 bases from V and 1 base from J, the junction contained 0 bases not matched to a gene.

The J gene is TRBJ2-3, the V gene TRBV7-2; D remains unclear. Trimming pared 5 bases from V and 5 bases from J, leaving 23 bases between. This CDR3 has 17 residues. Germline CDR1 SGHTA, CDR2 FQGNSA. The CDR3 DNA reads TGTGCCAGCAGCACCCGAGGCGTAGCCCTCAAGTTAGATACGCAGTATTTT. Translation gives CASSTRGVALKLDTQYF.

This chain joins TRBV11-3 and TRBJ2-1; the match to TRBD1 covers 8 bases. CDR3 size: 15 residues. V was clipped by 0 bases and J by 6 bases; unmatched bases: 4. Germline loops: CDR1 SGHNT, CDR2 YENEEA. CDR3 bases: TGTGCCAGCAGCTTAGAACAGGGGGTAGGCAATGAGCAGTTCTTC. It encodes CASSLEQGVGNEQFF. Filled out from reference TRBV11-3 and TRBJ2-1, the complete variable domain reads EAGVVQSPRYKIIEKKQPVAFWCNPISGHNTLYWYLQNLGQGPELLIRYENEEAVDDSQLPKDRFSAERLKGVDSTLKIQPAELGDSAVYLCASSLEQGVGNEQFFGPGTRLTVL.

The J gene is TRBJ2-2, the V gene TRBV25-1; possible D gene TRBD1, 6 bases. The ends were cut back, 9 bases at V and 1 base at J, with 9 bases in the middle. The V gene's germline CDR1 is MGHDK and CDR2 SYGVNS. The CDR3 extends over 13 amino acids. The CDR3 DNA sequence: TGTGCCAGTCAGACAGGGAACACCGGGGAGCTGTTTTTT. Amino acid sequence: CASQTGNTGELFF.

The V call is TRBV9, the J call TRBJ2-3, with a possible D match to TRBD2 (6 bases). Germline V gene lookup returns CDR1 SGDLS and CDR2 YYNGEE. V shed 0 bases and J shed 2 bases, with 13 bases lying between them. The CDR3 extends over 16 amino acids. The CDR3 DNA follows: TGTGCCAGCAGCGTAGATTCTGGGGGGACCACAGATACGCAGTATTTT. As protein: CASSVDSGGTTDTQYF.

The chain uses TRBV6-6 and TRBJ2-5, with TRBD2 matching 10 bases. Unmatched junction bases numbered 16, after V lost 5 bases and J lost 4 bases. CDR1 and CDR2 from the germline V gene are MNHNY and SVGAGI (reference sequence). The CDR3 runs to 18 residues. CDR3 nucleotides: TGTGCCAGCAGTCCCCGATTAGCGGGGGGCCCGTCGGGAGAGACCCAGTACTTC. It translates to CASSPRLAGGPSGETQYF.

The chain is built from TRBV6-6 and TRBJ2-7; 7 nucleotides line up with TRBD2. V trimming: 4 bases; J trimming: 1 base; junction bases outside the gene matches: 10. CDR1 is MNHNY, CDR2 SVGAGI, per germline (reference sequence). The CDR3 has 16 residues. The CDR3 protein is CASSSPGGRGSYEQYV. The DNA for the CDR3 is TGTGCCAGCAGTTCTCCCGGAGGGCGGGGGTCCTACGAGCAGTACGTC.

The genes are TRBV3-1 (or the pseudogene TRBV3-2) and TRBJ2-2; the D gene is possibly TRBD2 (5 bases). The CDR3 has 14 residues. The V gene lost 8 bases and the J gene lost 3 bases, with 13 bases spanning the gap. The germline V gene has CDR1 LGHDT and CDR2 YNNKEL (reference sequence). CDR3: CASVERFDTGELFF. The CDR3 nucleotides are TGTGCCAGCGTGGAGCGGTTTGACACCGGGGAGCTGTTTTTT.

In nucleotides, the CDR3 is TGTGCCAGCAGCTTCGTCCCCGGAAACACCATATATTTT. This translates into CASSFVPGNTIYF. This chain joins TRBV11-3 and TRBJ1-3; D ambiguous. Trimming shortened V by 3 bases and J by 4 bases, and 7 bases separated the two germline ends. Germline V gives CDR1 SGHNT, CDR2 YENEEA. This CDR3 comprises 13 residues.

The chain couples TRBV27 to TRBJ2-2; 9 bases match TRBD1. The ends lost 5 bases at V and 6 bases at J; junction bases unmatched: 7. The length of the CDR3 is 15 residues. Germline V gene sequence: CDR1 MNHEY, CDR2 SMNVEV (reference sequence). The CDR3 here is CASSMGQGISGELFF. The CDR3 bases are TGTGCCAGCAGTATGGGACAGGGAATTTCCGGGGAGCTGTTTTTT.

The rearrangement links TRBV14 to TRBJ2-1, with 10 bases that match TRBD2. Trimming removed 4 bases from V and 0 bases from J; junction bases left unmatched: 9. The CDR3 runs 18 residues. Per germline, CDR1 SGHDN and CDR2 FVKESK. The CDR3 DNA sequence: TGTGCCAGCAGCCCCTTGGCTAGCGGGGGATTCTCCTACAATGAGCAGTTCTTC. Translating it yields CASSPLASGGFSYNEQFF.

V and J are TRBV2 and TRBJ2-3, with 9 nucleotides matching TRBD2. The V gene's germline CDR1 is SNHLY and CDR2 FYNNEI. CDR3 size: 16 residues. V lost 8 bases and J lost 5; bases outside the gene matches: 14. CDR3 in amino acids: CASRSLAGGPRDTQYF. DNA of the CDR3: TGTGCCAGCCGCAGTTTGGCGGGGGGGCCGAGAGATACGCAGTATTTT.

The chain couples TRBV11-2 to TRBJ2-1, with D possibly TRBD1 on 5 matching bases. V dropped 3 bases and J dropped 0 bases, with 6 bases sitting between them. This CDR3 has 14 residues. Germline assignment: CDR1 SGHAT and CDR2 FQNNGV. The CDR3 region is CASSLDNSYNEQFF. CDR3 nucleotides: TGTGCCAGCAGCTTGGACAACTCCTACAATGAGCAGTTCTTC.

This rearrangement joins TRBV5-1 to TRBJ2-1, with D possibly TRBD1 on 6 matching bases. Germline CDR1 reads SGHRS; CDR2 reads YFSETQ. The CDR3 sequence is 14 residues long. Trimming stripped 4 bases from V and 5 bases from J, with 13 bases between. The CDR3 is CASSHGQPNNEQFF. Here the CDR3 DNA reads TGCGCCAGCAGCCATGGACAGCCAAACAATGAGCAGTTCTTC.

This chain uses TRBV11-3 with TRBJ2-2; 13 bases match TRBD2. The germline CDR1 and CDR2 sequences are SGHNT and YENEEA. V gave up 5 bases and J gave up 7 bases; unmatched junction bases: 7. CDR3 length: 16 amino acids. This CDR3 reads CASSLGLAGAVGELFF. Here the CDR3 DNA reads TGTGCCAGCAGCCTTGGACTAGCGGGAGCGGTCGGGGAGCTGTTTTTT.

In DNA form, the CDR3 reads TGTGCCAGCAAGGGACAGGGTATATCTACAGATACGCAGTATTTT. This encodes CASKGQGISTDTQYF. The chain has TRBV2 and TRBJ2-3, with 9 bases fitting TRBD1. The CDR3 spans 15 residues. V gave up 7 bases and J gave up 3 bases; unmatched junction bases: 8. Germline lookup yields CDR1 SNHLY and CDR2 FYNNEI.

The rearrangement uses TRBV5-1 and TRBJ1-6, with 8 bases fitting TRBD1. Germline V lookup: CDR1 SGHRS, CDR2 YFSETQ. The CDR3 contains 14 residues. V trimming: 1 base; J trimming: 7 bases; junction bases outside the gene matches: 1. CDR3 DNA: TGCGCCAGCAGCTTGAACAGGGGGAATTCACCCCTCCACTTT. Translation: CASSLNRGNSPLHF.

The V and J genes are TRBV30 and TRBJ2-1, with 8 bases lining up with TRBD1. CDR3 length: 13 residues. CDR1 and CDR2 (germline): GTSNPN, SVGIG (reference sequence). J lost 5 bases, V lost 3 bases, and 3 bases had no gene match. CDR3 sequence: CAWSGDRNNEQFF. The CDR3 DNA is TGTGCCTGGAGCGGGGACAGGAACAATGAGCAGTTCTTC.

This clone has just a few counts. The CDR3 loop reads CASSTSLGRYTEAFF. CDR3 sequence (DNA): TGTGCCAGTAGTACTTCATTGGGGCGGTATACTGAAGCTTTCTTT. The rearrangement joins TRBV19 to TRBJ1-1, with D perhaps TRBD1 (5 bases). There are 15 residues in the CDR3. Looked up from germline, CDR1 is LNHDA and CDR2 is SQIVND (reference sequence). V gave up 4 bases and J gave up 5 bases, with 17 bases separating them.

This clone was seen a single time. V is TRBV3-1 (or the pseudogene TRBV3-2) and J is TRBJ2-5, with 10 bases aligning to TRBD2. The germline CDR1 and CDR2 sequences are LGHDT and YNNKEL (reference sequence). CDR3 size: 16 residues. With V trimmed by 1 base and J by 2 bases, 4 bases remained unmatched. CDR3 bases: TGTGCCAGCAGCCAAGGGACTAGCGGATCTCAAGAGACCCAGTACTTC. It is translated as CASSQGTSGSQETQYF.

V usage is TRBV19 and J usage is TRBJ2-6, with a tentative D call TRBD2 (5 bases). This CDR3 spans 17 amino acids. Germline CDR1 and CDR2: LNHDA and SQIVND (reference sequence). Trimming shortened V by 1 base and J by 0 bases, and 10 bases separated the two germline ends. Here the CDR3 DNA reads TGTGCCAGTAGTATAGTCCGGAGGAACTCTGGGGCCAACGTCCTGACTTTC. Amino acid sequence: CASSIVRRNSGANVLTF.

This clone was seen just once. The genes are TRBV6-4 and TRBJ2-2; 8 bases agree with TRBD1. The CDR3 contains 15 residues. Germline V gene sequence: CDR1 MRHNA, CDR2 SNTAGT. The ends lost 0 bases at V and 3 bases at J; junction bases unmatched: 0. This CDR3 is CASSDSDRDTGELFF. The CDR3 DNA reads TGTGCCAGCAGTGACTCGGACAGGGACACCGGGGAGCTGTTTTTT.

The rearrangement uses TRBV2 and TRBJ2-5, with 7 bases lining up with TRBD1. The germline V gene has CDR1 SNHLY and CDR2 FYNNEI. With 6 bases clipped from V and 5 bases from J, the junction kept 6 bases outside the gene matches. This CDR3 spans 13 amino acids. The CDR3 is CASSSGQRETQYF. The CDR3 DNA follows: TGTGCCAGCAGCTCGGGACAGCGGGAGACCCAGTACTTC. The whole variable domain, filled in from reference TRBV2 and TRBJ2-5, reads EPEVTQTPSHQVTQMGQEVILRCVPISNHLYFYWYRQILGQKVEFLVSFYNNEISEKSEIFDDQFSVERPDGSNFTLKIRSTKLEDSAMYFCASSSGQRETQYFGPGTRLLVL.